This entry lists 10 T cell receptor beta chains sequenced from one sample in a study of regulatory and conventional T cells in RAG deficiency. The sorted conventional CD4+ T cells were CD25-low and CD127-high, with genomic DNA sequenced. The assay was immunoSEQ multiplex PCR, and TCRdb's table has in-frame clones only and misses some. The table lists fewer than 40,000 clones, 90% to 97% of them singletons, with roughly 0.32% in the top ten. The same specimen was also included in a second study, on regulatory T cells. In that study: Amplification used 52 TRBV primers and 13 TRBJ primers.

The specimen was CD25- CD4+ T cells sorted from blood. These receptors were obtained from a human donor in good health.

This rearrangement joins TRBV5-4 to TRBJ2-2, with TRBD2 matching 8 bases. Germline V gives CDR1 SGHNT, CDR2 YYREEE (reference sequence). V lost 1 base, J lost 5 bases, and 13 bases stayed unmatched. CDR3 size: 18 residues. DNA for the CDR3: TGTGCCAGCAGCTTGTATTTTGGCGGGGGGATAATGACCGGGGAGCTGTTTTTT. Translation: CASSLYFGGGIMTGELFF.

The chain is built from TRBV10-3 and TRBJ2-1; TRBD2 aligns across 7 bases. Trimming took 2 bases from V and 3 from J; bases not matched to a gene: 1. In germline, CDR1 is ENHRY, CDR2 SYGVKD. The CDR3 covers 14 residues. The CDR3 DNA sequence: TGTGCCATCAGTGAGCGGGGGGACTACAATGAGCAGTTCTTC. Residues: CAISERGDYNEQFF.

In the case of this clone: One end of the junction does not line up with germline, which may come from a read error. The chain couples TRBV13 to TRBJ1-3; 8 nucleotides align to TRBD1. Germline assignment: CDR1 PRHDT and CDR2 FYEKMQ (reference sequence). This CDR3 is 14 amino acids long. CDR3 nucleotide sequence: TGTGCCAGCAGCTCGGACAGGGCTGGAAGCACCATATATTTT. Its protein product is CASSSDRAGSTIYF.

The J gene is TRBJ1-1, the V gene TRBV27; D possibly corresponds to TRBD1 (5 bases). The germline V and J ends were trimmed by 3 bases and 2 bases, with 13 bases remaining between them. The CDR3 contains 15 residues. The germline V gene has CDR1 MNHEY and CDR2 SMNVEV (reference sequence). The CDR3 nucleotides are TGTGCCAGCAGTTTTTTAGGTGGGGCTAACACTGAAGCTTTCTTT. This codes for CASSFLGGANTEAFF.

The V gene is TRBV19, the J gene TRBJ1-5, with 10 bases matching TRBD1. The CDR3 spans 17 residues. CDR1 is LNHDA, CDR2 SQIVND, per germline (reference sequence). Trimming cost V 5 bases and J 6 bases; bases outside gene matches: 13. Written as DNA, the CDR3 is TGTGCCAGTAGTGCTACGTCGTGGACAGGGGGTATTCAGCCCCAGCATTTT. Protein product: CASSATSWTGGIQPQHF.

CDR3 region: CASSIGFLGGDRGFGSNQPQHF. DNA for the CDR3: TGTGCCAGTAGTATTGGCTTTCTTGGAGGGGACAGGGGGTTTGGGAGCAATCAGCCCCAGCATTTT. The V and J genes are TRBV19 and TRBJ1-5, with 11 bases matching TRBD1. The ends lost 3 bases at V and 1 base at J; junction bases unmatched: 20. There are 22 residues in the CDR3. Germline loops: CDR1 LNHDA, CDR2 SQIVND (reference sequence).

In its sample, this clone was seen once. The chain uses TRBV10-3 and TRBJ2-7; TRBD1 matches 12 bases. Trimming took 9 bases from V and 2 from J; bases not matched to a gene: 8. This CDR3 spans 15 amino acids. CDR1 and CDR2 from the germline V gene are ENHRY and SYGVKD. CDR3 sequence reads: CAIRFGTGGPYEQYF. CDR3 nucleotides: TGTGCCATAAGGTTCGGGACAGGGGGCCCCTACGAGCAGTACTTC.

Concerning this clone itself: An end of the junction differs from the germline gene, which may be a read error. The rearrangement links TRBV18 to TRBJ1-2; D perhaps matches TRBD1 (6 bases). The V gene's germline CDR1 is KGHSH and CDR2 LQKENI. The CDR3 is 15 amino acids. The CDR3 loop reads CASSVMPKPPERTAF. For the CDR3, the DNA is TGTGCCAGCTCAGTCATGCCCAAACCCCCCGAGAGGACAGCTTTC. Filled out from reference TRBV18 and TRBJ1-2, the complete variable domain reads NAGVMQNPRHLVRRRGQEARLRCSPMKGHSHVYWYRQLPEEGLKFMVYLQKENIIDESGMPKERFSAEFPKEGPSILRIQQVVRGDSAAYFCASSVMPKPPERTAFGSGTRLTVV.

The rearrangement links TRBV5-1 to TRBJ2-5; possible D gene TRBD1, 6 bases. V lost 1 base and J 5 bases, leaving 9 bases between the germline ends. This CDR3 is built from 13 residues. Germline CDR1 reads SGHRS; CDR2 reads YFSETQ. CDR3 protein: CASSLTGKETQYF. Written as DNA, the CDR3 is TGCGCCAGCAGCTTGACAGGGAAGGAGACCCAGTACTTC.

In the case of this clone: The germline gene is not matched at one end of the junction; a read error may be the cause. The chain has TRBV29-1 and TRBJ2-3, with 7 bases that match TRBD2. Germline V CDR1 and CDR2: SQVTM, ANQGSEA. CDR3 length: 14 amino acids. The CDR3 DNA follows: TGCAGCGTTGAAGAAAAGAAGGGGCTAGCGGATTACCGTTTT. Translating gives CSVEEKKGLADYRF.